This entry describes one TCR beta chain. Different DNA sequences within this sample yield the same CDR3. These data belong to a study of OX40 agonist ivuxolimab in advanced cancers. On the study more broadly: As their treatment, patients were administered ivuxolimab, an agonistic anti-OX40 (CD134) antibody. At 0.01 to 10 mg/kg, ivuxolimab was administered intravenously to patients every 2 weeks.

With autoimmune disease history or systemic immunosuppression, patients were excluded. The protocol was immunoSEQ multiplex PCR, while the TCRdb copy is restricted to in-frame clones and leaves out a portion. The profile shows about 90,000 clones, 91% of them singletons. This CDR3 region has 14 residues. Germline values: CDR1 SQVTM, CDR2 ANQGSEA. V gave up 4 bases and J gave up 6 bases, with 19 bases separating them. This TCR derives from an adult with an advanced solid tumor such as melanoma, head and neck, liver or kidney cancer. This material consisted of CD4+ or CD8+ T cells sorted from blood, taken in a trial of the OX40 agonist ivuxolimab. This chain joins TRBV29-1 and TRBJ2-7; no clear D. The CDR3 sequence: CSVGRAVLVGEQYF. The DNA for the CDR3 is TGCAGCGTTGGTAGGGCGGTTCTGGTGGGCGAGCAGTACTTC.